These 8 T cell receptor beta chains were all obtained from the same sample, sequenced in a study of shared clonotypes between healthy human individuals. The assay was immunoSEQ multiplex PCR, and TCRdb's table has in-frame clones only and misses some. The repertoire holds more than 850,000 clones, with around 78% as singletons. The sample taken for sequencing was memory CD4+ T cells from PBMCs. Subset indicated: CD45RA-negative fraction. The receptors were sampled from a man younger than 35 in good health. Some clones in this sample may be carry-over from other donors' samples.

This clone has at least ten counts. This chain connects TRBV5-8 to TRBJ1-5; possible D gene TRBD1, 6 bases. V lost 4 bases, J lost 4 bases, and 18 bases lay in between. The CDR3 is 16 amino acids. Per the germline V gene, CDR1 is SGHTS and CDR2 is YDEGEE. The CDR3 spells CASSRAGQYGNQPQHF. The CDR3 bases are TGTGCCAGCAGCCGGGCAGGACAGTACGGTAATCAGCCCCAGCATTTT. Full variable domain (outside the CDR3, taken from reference TRBV5-8 and TRBJ1-5): EAGVTQSPTHLIKTRGQQATLRCSPISGHTSVYWYQQALGLGLQFLLWYDEGEERNRGNFPPRFSGRQFPNYSSELNVNALELEDSALYLCASSRAGQYGNQPQHFGDGTRLSIL.

The chain carries TRBV10-1 and TRBJ1-3; no definite D call. The V gene lost 0 bases and the J gene lost 4 bases, with 13 bases spanning the gap. This CDR3 spans 16 amino acids. The germline V gene has CDR1 WNHNN and CDR2 SYGVQD (reference sequence). CDR3 loop: CASSESVGSRGNTIYF. DNA of the CDR3: TGCGCCAGCAGTGAGTCAGTGGGGTCGCGAGGAAACACCATATATTTT.

The chain couples TRBV11-2 to TRBJ1-2, with TRBD1 as a possible D gene (6 bases). Germline CDR1 is SGHAT and CDR2 is FQNNGV. Between the trimmed V and J ends, which lost 4 bases and 8 bases, there was a span of 11 bases. The CDR3 is 12 residues long. CDR3 protein: CASSYGRGGYTF. CDR3 DNA: TGTGCCAGCAGCTACGGCAGGGGAGGCTACACCTTC.

This clone was counted between two and nine times. This rearrangement joins TRBV9 to TRBJ2-1; 12 nucleotides line up with TRBD2. The junction had 4 bases not matched to a gene; V was cut back by 1 base and J by 8 bases. The germline V gene encodes CDR1 SGDLS and CDR2 YYNGEE. This CDR3 has 15 residues. The CDR3 loop reads CASSVRLAGVHEQFF. Here the CDR3 DNA reads TGTGCCAGCAGCGTAAGACTAGCGGGAGTACATGAGCAGTTCTTC.

This chain connects TRBV4-1 to TRBJ2-1, with TRBD2 identical over 8 bases. Looked up from germline, CDR1 is MGHRA and CDR2 is YSYEKL. Trimming took 6 bases from V and 0 from J; bases not matched to a gene: 16. The CDR3 sequence is 19 residues long. CDR3 nucleotide sequence: TGCGCCAGCAGTGAACGGGCTACTAGCGGAGGACGCTCCTACAATGAGCAGTTCTTC. Residues: CASSERATSGGRSYNEQFF.

Notes on this clone: Additional DNA sequences in this sample encode the identical CDR3. The chain recombines TRBV5-1 with TRBJ2-1, with TRBD2 matching over 7 bases. Germline V lookup: CDR1 SGHRS, CDR2 YFSETQ. J gave up 5 bases and V 4 bases, and 6 bases lay outside the gene matches. This CDR3 has 14 amino acids. The CDR3 protein is CASSPRGGDNEQFF. The CDR3 nucleotides are TGCGCCAGCAGCCCTCGGGGAGGGGACAATGAGCAGTTCTTC.

This CDR3 reads CASSRGQGDGGELFF. CDR3 nucleotides: TGTGCCAGCAGTAGAGGACAGGGGGACGGCGGGGAGCTGTTTTTT. The chain combines TRBV27 with TRBJ2-2; TRBD1 aligns across 10 bases. The germline CDR1 and CDR2 sequences are MNHEY and SMNVEV (reference sequence). The CDR3 extends over 15 amino acids. Trimming took 5 bases from V and 7 from J; bases not matched to a gene: 7.

Written as DNA, the CDR3 is TGCGCCAGCAGCCGAAGTACCCCCCCCGCCAATGAGCAGTTCTTC. It translates to CASSRSTPPANEQFF. J is TRBJ2-1 and V is TRBV4-1; D is unclear. The V gene's germline CDR1 is MGHRA and CDR2 YSYEKL. The CDR3 covers 15 residues. V dropped 4 bases and J dropped 6 bases, with 16 bases sitting between them.